These 27 T cell receptor beta chains originate from one sample sequenced in a study of cytomegalovirus exposure and HLA in healthy donors. Primers included in the PCR were 60 Vbeta and 13 Jbeta primers. Only in-frame clones appear in the TCRdb table, and some are missing; sequencing was by immunoSEQ multiplex PCR. Of more than 95,000 clones listed, roughly 80% are singletons. The source material was PBMCs. The receptors originated from a man aged 18 to 29 in good health and CMV-seropositive.

Written as DNA, the CDR3 is TGTGCCAGCAGCTTAGACGTAGACAGTTACAATGAAAAACTGTTTTTT. Translating gives CASSLDVDSYNEKLFF. The V call is TRBV7-9, the J call TRBJ1-4; tentative D call: TRBD1 (5 bases). The CDR3 is 16 amino acids. Per the germline V gene, CDR1 is SEHNR and CDR2 is FQNEAQ (reference sequence). Trimming left V 1 base short and J 5 bases short, with 14 bases between.

The genes are TRBV6-5 and TRBJ2-1; 13 bases line up with TRBD2. Germline assignment: CDR1 MNHEY and CDR2 SVGAGI. CDR3 length: 14 amino acids. The V gene end was trimmed by 2 bases and the J gene end by 13 bases; junction bases not matched to a gene: 5. The CDR3 here is CASSYPGLAGVQFF. CDR3 bases: TGTGCCAGCAGTTACCCAGGACTAGCGGGGGTTCAGTTCTTC.

V is TRBV7-2 and J is TRBJ1-1; no firm D call. The V and J ends lost 6 bases and 4 bases respectively, with 6 bases between them. Germline V lookup: CDR1 SGHTA, CDR2 FQGNSA. There are 11 residues in the CDR3. CDR3 sequence (DNA): TGTGCCAGCAGGGCGGGCACTGAAGCTTTCTTT. Encoded protein: CASRAGTEAFF.

The V and J genes are TRBV4-1 and TRBJ1-1; 7 bases map to TRBD1. Losses at the gene ends were 1 base for V and 1 base for J; bases not matched to a gene: 3. The CDR3 runs 15 residues. Germline assignment: CDR1 MGHRA and CDR2 YSYEKL. CDR3 sequence (DNA): TGCGCCAGCAGCCAAGCCGACAGGGAGAACACTGAAGCTTTCTTT. This encodes CASSQADRENTEAFF.

The rearrangement joins TRBV27 to TRBJ2-7; weak D call: TRBD2 (5 bases). The germline CDR1 and CDR2 sequences are MNHEY and SMNVEV (reference sequence). The CDR3 runs 14 residues. V was trimmed by 4 bases and J by 1 base, leaving 11 bases between them. Written as DNA, the CDR3 is TGTGCCAGCAGTTACGGGGTTGGTTCCTACGAGCAGTACTTC. Its translation: CASSYGVGSYEQYF.

The sample holds a few counts of this clone. J is TRBJ1-6 and V is TRBV4-1; the D is unclear. The ends were cut back, 1 base at V and 10 bases at J, with 17 bases in the middle. Germline V gene lookup returns CDR1 MGHRA and CDR2 YSYEKL. The CDR3 covers 16 residues. The CDR3 spells CASSQGGGLDASPLHF. The DNA for the CDR3 is TGCGCCAGCAGCCAAGGCGGAGGGCTAGACGCGTCACCCCTCCACTTT.

A note on this clone: A junction end diverges from the germline sequence, so it may reflect a read error. V and J are TRBV6-6 and TRBJ2-3; no reliable D call. Looked up from germline, CDR1 is MNHNY and CDR2 is SVGAGI (reference sequence). This CDR3 is 12 amino acids long. CDR3 nucleotide sequence: TGTGCCAACAGTGACAACACAGATACGCAGTATTTT. Amino acids: CANSDNTDTQYF.

This chain joins TRBV5-1 and TRBJ1-3; D is uncertain. The CDR3 is 14 residues long. Germline CDR1 is SGHRS and CDR2 is YFSETQ. V was pared by 6 bases and J by 3 bases, with 13 bases between. The CDR3 region is CASISSIFGNTIYF. CDR3 DNA: TGCGCCAGCATAAGTAGCATCTTTGGAAACACCATATATTTT.

The chain is built from TRBV4-1 and TRBJ2-3, with TRBD1 matching over 9 bases. There are 16 residues in the CDR3. Trimming took 1 base from V and 4 from J; bases not matched to a gene: 6. Germline lookup yields CDR1 MGHRA and CDR2 YSYEKL. The CDR3 DNA follows: TGCGCCAGCAGCCAAGTGTACAGGGGGCTCTCAGATACGCAGTATTTT. Translated: CASSQVYRGLSDTQYF.

This chain joins TRBV7-3 and TRBJ2-3; TRBD2 agrees at 7 bases. The CDR3 sequence is 14 residues long. In germline, CDR1 is SGHTA, CDR2 FQGTGA. V dropped 5 bases and J dropped 6; count of bases not matched to a gene: 8. The chain's CDR3 is CASSHRLAEDTQYF. DNA of the CDR3: TGTGCCAGCAGCCACCGGCTAGCGGAGGATACGCAGTATTTT.

This chain uses TRBV30 with TRBJ2-3, with 13 bases aligning to TRBD2. The CDR3 consists of 17 residues. CDR1 and CDR2 (germline): GTSNPN, SVGIG (reference sequence). The V and J ends lost 4 bases and 0 bases, in that order; junction bases with no gene match: 7. The CDR3 here is CAWNLGLAGYSTDTQYF. The CDR3, as DNA: TGTGCCTGGAATCTGGGACTAGCGGGGTACAGCACAGATACGCAGTATTTT.

The chain couples TRBV7-9 to TRBJ2-7, with 8 nucleotides matching TRBD1. CDR3 size: 15 residues. Germline values: CDR1 SEHNR, CDR2 FQNEAQ (reference sequence). The J segment lost 3 bases and the V segment lost 8 bases, leaving 12 bases of the junction unmatched. The CDR3 sequence: CASGPLGTGSYEQYF. DNA of the CDR3: TGTGCCAGCGGACCGTTGGGGACAGGAAGCTACGAGCAGTACTTC.

This clone was detected once. This rearrangement joins TRBV10-2 to TRBJ2-7, with TRBD1 as a possible D gene (6 bases). This CDR3 has 12 residues. Trimming removed 10 bases from V and 2 bases from J, with 12 bases in between. Germline CDR1 reads WSHSY; CDR2 reads SAAADI. The CDR3 DNA follows: TGCGCCATTGGAGGACAGCCCTACGAGCAGTACTTC. Protein: CAIGGQPYEQYF.

This chain uses TRBV4-1 with TRBJ1-6; D is possibly TRBD1 (6 bases). This CDR3 spans 17 amino acids. Germline V CDR1 and CDR2: MGHRA, YSYEKL. Trimming stripped 1 base from V and 3 bases from J, with 13 bases between. In DNA, the CDR3 is TGCGCCAGCAGCCAAGTTTACAGGGCCTTCTATAATTCACCCCTCCACTTT. Encoded protein: CASSQVYRAFYNSPLHF.

The chain carries TRBV6-6 and TRBJ1-1; D gene uncertain. CDR3 length: 13 residues. The V end was cut by 5 bases, the J end by 0 bases, with 7 bases between. The germline gives CDR1 MNHNY, CDR2 SVGAGI (reference sequence). This CDR3 reads CASSPYMNTEAFF. The DNA of the CDR3 is TGTGCCAGCAGTCCATACATGAACACTGAAGCTTTCTTT.

V usage is TRBV11-3 and J usage is TRBJ2-2; D is unclear. V gave up 3 bases and J gave up 7 bases, with 9 bases separating them. Germline V CDR1 and CDR2: SGHNT, YENEEA. This CDR3 has 13 amino acids. The CDR3 DNA sequence: TGTGCCAGCAGCTTTGAAAAGCACGGGGAGCTGTTTTTT. Translated: CASSFEKHGELFF. Using reference TRBV11-3 and TRBJ2-2 for the parts outside the CDR3, the full variable domain is EAGVVQSPRYKIIEKKQPVAFWCNPISGHNTLYWYLQNLGQGPELLIRYENEEAVDDSQLPKDRFSAERLKGVDSTLKIQPAELGDSAVYLCASSFEKHGELFFGEGSRLTVL.

The DNA of the CDR3 is TGTGCCAGCAGCTCTACGGGGCAGGGGGCCAGGGAGCAGTACTTC. Translation gives CASSSTGQGAREQYF. The chain has TRBV5-4 and TRBJ2-7; 8 bases fit TRBD1. Germline CDR1 is SGHNT and CDR2 is YYREEE (reference sequence). The CDR3 has 15 residues. V lost 3 bases to trimming and J lost 7 bases; unmatched junction nucleotides: 12.

Only a few counts were recorded for this clone. The gene calls are TRBV6-6 and TRBJ1-1, with D unclear. Per the germline V gene, CDR1 is MNHNY and CDR2 is SVGAGI (reference sequence). This CDR3 has 13 residues. Trimming removed 7 bases at V and 0 bases at J, with 9 bases between. The CDR3, as DNA: TGTGCCAGCATCTTACACCTGAACACTGAAGCTTTCTTT. Its translation: CASILHLNTEAFF.

This clone was seen only once. V and J are TRBV2 and TRBJ1-5; weak D call: TRBD1 (6 bases). The germline gives CDR1 SNHLY, CDR2 FYNNEI. This CDR3 region has 15 residues. The ends were cut back, 7 bases at V and 2 bases at J, with 15 bases in the middle. CDR3 nucleotide sequence: TGTGCCAGCACCGAGGGGGGGCTCGGCAATCAGCCCCAGCATTTT. Its translation is CASTEGGLGNQPQHF.

This chain connects TRBV6-5 to TRBJ2-3, with D maybe TRBD2 (5 bases). Trimming removed 2 bases at V and 5 bases at J, with 14 bases between. CDR3 length equals 15 residues. Germline CDR1 MNHEY, CDR2 SVGAGI. CDR3 loop: CASSYERIEGDTQYF. The CDR3 nucleotides are TGTGCCAGCAGTTACGAACGGATCGAGGGAGATACGCAGTATTTT.

V and J are TRBV7-3 and TRBJ2-7; 12 bases fit TRBD2. The germline CDR1 and CDR2 sequences are SGHTA and FQGTGA. The CDR3 spans 14 residues. J was trimmed by 2 bases and V by 4 bases; bases with no gene match: 0. CDR3 residues: CASSSSGGAYEQYF. The CDR3 DNA sequence: TGTGCCAGCAGCTCTAGCGGGGGGGCCTACGAGCAGTACTTC. Looking up the rest from reference TRBV7-3 and TRBJ2-7 gives the full variable domain: GAGVSQTPSNKVTEKGKYVELRCDPISGHTALYWYRQSLGQGPEFLIYFQGTGAADDSGLPNDRFFAVRPEGSVSTLKIQRTERGDSAVYLCASSSSGGAYEQYFGPGTRLTVT.

This chain links TRBV4-2 with TRBJ1-2; 8 bases line up with TRBD1. The CDR3 runs 15 residues. Trimming took 1 base from V and 4 from J; bases not matched to a gene: 5. The germline gives CDR1 LGHNA, CDR2 YNFKEQ. The CDR3 DNA sequence: TGTGCCAGCAGCCAAGGACAGGGGCTCAGCTATGGCTACACCTTC. Translated: CASSQGQGLSYGYTF.

The V call is TRBV19, the J call TRBJ1-2, with 10 bases that match TRBD1. The junction had 7 bases not matched to a gene; V was cut back by 6 bases and J by 3 bases. Germline V gives CDR1 LNHDA, CDR2 SQIVND (reference sequence). CDR3 size: 15 residues. Here the CDR3 reads CASSAGTGVHYGYTF. CDR3 coding DNA: TGTGCCAGTAGCGCCGGGACAGGGGTCCACTATGGCTACACCTTC.

The V call is TRBV6-4, the J call TRBJ2-1; the match to TRBD2 covers 8 bases. The CDR3 extends over 9 amino acids. After removal of 11 bases from V and 10 bases from J, the junction contained 1 base not matched to a gene. Germline assignment: CDR1 MRHNA and CDR2 SNTAGT. DNA of the CDR3: TGTGCCCGGGGGGGAGAGCAGTTCTTC. Translating it yields CARGGEQFF.

This chain joins TRBV2 and TRBJ2-1, with D perhaps TRBD1 (5 bases). Germline loops: CDR1 SNHLY, CDR2 FYNNEI. The CDR3 length is 18 residues. V was trimmed by 7 bases and J by 2 bases, leaving 24 bases between them. In DNA, the CDR3 is TGTGCCAGCAAGAGGCAGACAGCCTCAATACCAGCCTACAATGAGCAGTTCTTC. Translating it yields CASKRQTASIPAYNEQFF. Drawing the rest from reference TRBV2 and TRBJ2-1, the complete variable domain is EPEVTQTPSHQVTQMGQEVILRCVPISNHLYFYWYRQILGQKVEFLVSFYNNEISEKSEIFDDQFSVERPDGSNFTLKIRSTKLEDSAMYFCASKRQTASIPAYNEQFFGPGTRLTVL.

The chain uses TRBV2 and TRBJ1-2; D uncertain. V dropped 7 bases and J dropped 7 bases, with 22 bases sitting between them. This CDR3 comprises 15 residues. Germline-derived CDR1 and CDR2 are SNHLY and FYNNEI. In nucleotides, the CDR3 is TGTGCCAGCACCCTGCTAGCGGCAACTCCCTCTGGCTACACCTTC. It translates to CASTLLAATPSGYTF.

V and J are TRBV28 and TRBJ1-2; D gene ambiguous. The CDR3 is 16 residues long. The V gene lost 5 bases and the J gene lost 0 bases, with 16 bases spanning the gap. CDR1 is MDHEN, CDR2 SYDVKM, per germline. CDR3 residues: CASSITGSGSNYGYTF. In nucleotides, the CDR3 is TGTGCCAGCAGTATCACGGGTAGTGGGTCTAACTATGGCTACACCTTC.